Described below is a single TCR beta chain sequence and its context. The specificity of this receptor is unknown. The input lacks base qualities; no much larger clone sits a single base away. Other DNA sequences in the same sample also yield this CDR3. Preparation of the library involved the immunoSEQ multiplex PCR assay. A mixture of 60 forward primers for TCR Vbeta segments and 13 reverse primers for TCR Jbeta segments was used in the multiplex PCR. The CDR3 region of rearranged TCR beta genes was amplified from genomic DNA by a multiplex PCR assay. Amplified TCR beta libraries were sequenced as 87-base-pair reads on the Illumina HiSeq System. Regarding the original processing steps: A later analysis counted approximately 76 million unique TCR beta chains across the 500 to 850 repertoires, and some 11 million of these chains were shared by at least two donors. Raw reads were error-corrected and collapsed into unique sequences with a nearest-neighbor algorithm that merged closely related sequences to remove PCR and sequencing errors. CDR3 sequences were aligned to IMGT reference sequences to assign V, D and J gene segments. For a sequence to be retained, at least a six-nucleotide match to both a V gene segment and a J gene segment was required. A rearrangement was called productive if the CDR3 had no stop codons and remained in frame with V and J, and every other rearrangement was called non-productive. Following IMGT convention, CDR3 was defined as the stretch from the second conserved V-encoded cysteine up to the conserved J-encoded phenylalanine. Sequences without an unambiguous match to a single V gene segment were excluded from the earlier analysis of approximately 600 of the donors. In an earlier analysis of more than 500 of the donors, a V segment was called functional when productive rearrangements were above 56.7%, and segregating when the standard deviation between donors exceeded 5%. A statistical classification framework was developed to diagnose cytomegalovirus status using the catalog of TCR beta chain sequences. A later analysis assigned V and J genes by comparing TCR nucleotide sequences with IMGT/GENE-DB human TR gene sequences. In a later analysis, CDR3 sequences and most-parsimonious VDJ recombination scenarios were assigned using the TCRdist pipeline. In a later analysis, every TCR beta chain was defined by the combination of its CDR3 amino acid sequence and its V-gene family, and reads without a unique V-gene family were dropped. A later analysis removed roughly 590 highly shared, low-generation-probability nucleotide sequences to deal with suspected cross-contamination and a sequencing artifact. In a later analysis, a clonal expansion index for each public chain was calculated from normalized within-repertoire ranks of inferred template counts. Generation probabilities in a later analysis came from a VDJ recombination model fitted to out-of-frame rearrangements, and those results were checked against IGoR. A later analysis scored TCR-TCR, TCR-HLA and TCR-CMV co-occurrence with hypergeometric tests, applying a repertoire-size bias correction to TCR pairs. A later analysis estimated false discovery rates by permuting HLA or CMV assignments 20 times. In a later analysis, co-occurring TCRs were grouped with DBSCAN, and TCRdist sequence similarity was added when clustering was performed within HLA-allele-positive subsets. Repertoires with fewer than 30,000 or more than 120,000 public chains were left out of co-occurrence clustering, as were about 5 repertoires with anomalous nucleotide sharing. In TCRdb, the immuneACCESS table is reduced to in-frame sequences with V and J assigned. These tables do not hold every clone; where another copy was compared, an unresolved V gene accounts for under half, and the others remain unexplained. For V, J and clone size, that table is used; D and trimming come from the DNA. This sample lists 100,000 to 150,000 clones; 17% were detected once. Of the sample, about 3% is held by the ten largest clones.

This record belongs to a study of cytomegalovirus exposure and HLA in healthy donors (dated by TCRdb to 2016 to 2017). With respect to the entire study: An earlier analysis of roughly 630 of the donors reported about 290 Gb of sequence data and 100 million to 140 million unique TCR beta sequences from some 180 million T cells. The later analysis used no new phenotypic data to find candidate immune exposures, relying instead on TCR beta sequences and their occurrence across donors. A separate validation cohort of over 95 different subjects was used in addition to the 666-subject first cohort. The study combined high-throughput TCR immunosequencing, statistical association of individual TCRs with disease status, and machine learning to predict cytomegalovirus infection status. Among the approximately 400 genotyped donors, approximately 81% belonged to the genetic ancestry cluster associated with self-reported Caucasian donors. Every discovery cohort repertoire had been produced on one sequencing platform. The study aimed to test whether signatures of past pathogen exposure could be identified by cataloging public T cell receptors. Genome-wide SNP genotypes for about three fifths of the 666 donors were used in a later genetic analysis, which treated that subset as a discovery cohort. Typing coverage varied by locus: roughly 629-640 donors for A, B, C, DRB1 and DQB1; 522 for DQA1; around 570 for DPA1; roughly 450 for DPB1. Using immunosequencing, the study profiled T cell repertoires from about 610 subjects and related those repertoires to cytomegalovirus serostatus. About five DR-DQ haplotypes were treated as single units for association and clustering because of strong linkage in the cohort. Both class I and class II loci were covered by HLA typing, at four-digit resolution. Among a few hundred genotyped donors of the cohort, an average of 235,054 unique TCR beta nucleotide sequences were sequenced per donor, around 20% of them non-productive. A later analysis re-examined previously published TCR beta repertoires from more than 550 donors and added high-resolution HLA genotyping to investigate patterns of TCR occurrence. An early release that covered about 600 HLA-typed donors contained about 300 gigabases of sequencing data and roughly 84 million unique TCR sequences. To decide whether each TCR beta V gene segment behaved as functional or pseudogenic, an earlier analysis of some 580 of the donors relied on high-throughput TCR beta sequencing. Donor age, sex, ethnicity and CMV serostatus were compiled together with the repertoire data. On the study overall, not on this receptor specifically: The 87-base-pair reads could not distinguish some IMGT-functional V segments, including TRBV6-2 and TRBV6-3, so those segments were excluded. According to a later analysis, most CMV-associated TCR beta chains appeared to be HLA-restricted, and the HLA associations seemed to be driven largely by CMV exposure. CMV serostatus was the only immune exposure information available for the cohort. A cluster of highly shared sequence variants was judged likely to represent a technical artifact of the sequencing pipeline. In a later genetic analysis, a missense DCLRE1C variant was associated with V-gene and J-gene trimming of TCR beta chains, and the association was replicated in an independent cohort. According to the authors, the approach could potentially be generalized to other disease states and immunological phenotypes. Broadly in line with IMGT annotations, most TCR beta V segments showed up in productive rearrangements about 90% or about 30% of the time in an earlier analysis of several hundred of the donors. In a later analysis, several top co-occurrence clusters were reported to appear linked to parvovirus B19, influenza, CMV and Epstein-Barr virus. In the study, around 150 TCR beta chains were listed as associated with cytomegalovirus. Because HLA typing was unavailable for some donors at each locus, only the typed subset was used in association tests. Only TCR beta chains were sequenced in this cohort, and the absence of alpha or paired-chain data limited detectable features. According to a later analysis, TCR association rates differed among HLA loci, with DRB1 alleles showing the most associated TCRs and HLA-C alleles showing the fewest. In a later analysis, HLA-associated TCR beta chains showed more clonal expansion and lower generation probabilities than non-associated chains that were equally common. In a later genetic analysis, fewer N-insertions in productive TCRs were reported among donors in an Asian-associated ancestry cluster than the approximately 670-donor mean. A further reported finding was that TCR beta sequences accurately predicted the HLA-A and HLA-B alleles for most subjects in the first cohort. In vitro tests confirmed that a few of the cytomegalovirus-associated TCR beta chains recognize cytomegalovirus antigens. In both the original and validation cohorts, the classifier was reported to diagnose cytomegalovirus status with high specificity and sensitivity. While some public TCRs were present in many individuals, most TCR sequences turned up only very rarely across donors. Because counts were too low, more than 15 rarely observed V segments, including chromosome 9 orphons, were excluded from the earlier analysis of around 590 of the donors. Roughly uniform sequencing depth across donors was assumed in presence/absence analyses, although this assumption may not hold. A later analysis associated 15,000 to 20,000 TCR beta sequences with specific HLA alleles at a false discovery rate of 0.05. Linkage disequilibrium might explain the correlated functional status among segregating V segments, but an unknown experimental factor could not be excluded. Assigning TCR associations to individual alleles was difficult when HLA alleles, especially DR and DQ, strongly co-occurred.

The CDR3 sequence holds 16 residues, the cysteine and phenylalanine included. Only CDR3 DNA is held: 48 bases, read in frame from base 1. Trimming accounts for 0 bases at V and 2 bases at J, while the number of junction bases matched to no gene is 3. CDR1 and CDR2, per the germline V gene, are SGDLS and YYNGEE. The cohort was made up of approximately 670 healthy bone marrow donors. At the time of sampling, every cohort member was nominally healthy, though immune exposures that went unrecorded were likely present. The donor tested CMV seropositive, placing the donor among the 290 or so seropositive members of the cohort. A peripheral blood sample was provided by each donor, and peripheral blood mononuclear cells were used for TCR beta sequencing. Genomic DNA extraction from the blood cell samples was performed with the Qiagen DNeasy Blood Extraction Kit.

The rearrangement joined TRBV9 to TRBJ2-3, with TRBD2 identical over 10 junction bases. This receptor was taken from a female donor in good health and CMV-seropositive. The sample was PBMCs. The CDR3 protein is CASSVVAGGPTDTQYF. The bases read TGTGCCAGCAGCGTAGTAGCGGGAGGCCCCACAGATACGCAGTATTTT.